A single T cell receptor beta chain is shown here with its context. Its antigen remains unidentified. Qualities for individual bases were not recorded, and no much larger clone is one base off. Using the deep immunoSEQ assay, TCR CDR3 regions were amplified from genomic DNA by multiplex PCR. Extracted genomic DNA from each cell subset was spread evenly across all wells of several immunoSEQ 96-well plates, with each plate serving as a replicate. Each replicate PCR for sorted subsets received around 210 ng genomic DNA, equal to about 30,000 T cell genomes. The purified libraries were quantified using a Qubit 3.0 fluorometer, sized with a Bioanalyzer 2100, and then quantified again using the KAPA Library Quantification kit. Every immunoSEQ 96-well plate was sequenced on a dedicated single-read 150-cycle Illumina NextSeq 550 flow cell. In the original analysis: Because the immunoSEQ output held only junctional sequences and lacked quality scores, the filtering could not match the filtering applied to full-length reads. To assign V/J genes and CDR3, sequences were annotated using PyIR, a Python wrapper for IgBLAST v1.9, with IMGT germline references. Reads were removed for weak V/J assignments (E-value above 1e-6), missing CDR3, stop codons, out-of-frame junctions, or ambiguous translated residues. A V3J clonotype was defined by an identical inferred V gene, J gene, and CDR3 amino acid sequence. To compute the percentage overlap between repertoires, the number of shared unique clonotypes was divided by the size of the smaller repertoire. Richness of each repertoire was evaluated using RTK rarefaction, the Chao1 estimator, and Recon v2.1 estimates of unobserved clonotypes. Generation probabilities were computed with OLGA for all TCRbeta clonotypes obtained by the gDNA method from four donors. The immuneACCESS repertoire file appears here via TCRdb, limited to in-frame rearrangements. These files lack a portion of the clones; in checked studies, under half of the deficit traces to unresolved V genes, and the cause of the others is not known. V, J and clone size reflect that table, while D and trimming were determined from the DNA. The sample includes 2 million or so clones, with roughly 94% observed a single time. The ten largest clones take up more than 0.1% of the sample.

The data were taken from a study of shared clonotypes between healthy human individuals (dated by TCRdb to the early 2020s). About the study as a whole: The cohort included a few men and a couple of women between 18 and 49 years of age. The study deeply sequenced blood TCR repertoires of several healthy adults to estimate repertoire size and the extent of clonotype sharing between individuals. Per donor, leukapheresis produced somewhere between about 0.8 and 9 billion PBMCs. To increase sequencing depth and limit assay-specific biases, different laboratories used diverse techniques to prepare libraries and sequence TCR repertoires. For each donor, CD4 naive and CD4 memory were each run on three plates, CD8 naive on two plates, and CD8 memory on one plate.

Overall study outcomes, separate from this receptor: Pairwise subsampling led to the expectation that sequencing depth would affect the degree of clonotype sharing among donors. Naive subsets generally had larger estimated clonotype richness than memory subsets. Because the study included a small number of donors, the genetic and exposure-history diversity represented was limited. Across a handful of donors, approximately 4.6% of naive CD4, 3% to 4% of naive CD8, about 2.3% of memory CD4, and over 0.35% of memory CD8 clonotypes were shared. Higher generation probabilities were observed for clonotypes shared by all four sorted-subset donors than for non-shared clonotypes. Sampling was restricted to blood, and TCR repertoires in tissue are likely to differ from TCR repertoires in blood. Rarefaction of sorted-subset datasets indicated incomplete sequencing despite the large sequencing depth.

The donors were healthy, HIV-negative adults who had no recently reported acute infections or vaccinations. Only Caucasian adults living in Nashville, Tennessee, USA were represented among the donors. CD4+ T cells were enriched through magnetic negative selection, after which naive cells were positively selected on CD45RA and the remaining negative fraction served as the memory subset. Blood was collected by leukapheresis, and PBMCs were isolated by Ficoll-Histopaque density gradient centrifugation and then cryopreserved in liquid nitrogen vapor phase. Analytical flow cytometry was used to check the purity and quantity of each magnetically sorted T cell population. Each sorted fraction had its genomic DNA isolated and then quantified by UV absorbance on a Nanodrop 2000c. Sequencing was done on a sample of naive CD4+ T cells sorted from blood. The sample's cell subset or site, from its label and the paper: CD45RA+ positively selected. This receptor was obtained from a man between 18 and 35 years old in good health.

The CDR3 here reads CSSRAANEKLFF. The DNA reads TGCAGCTCCCGGGCCGCTAATGAAAAACTGTTTTTT. Rearrangement joined TRBV29-1 to TRBJ1-4, with the D gene uncertain. From the cysteine up to the phenylalanine, the CDR3 has a length of 12 residues. Only the CDR3 DNA is retained, 36 bases long and in frame from the first base. V drops 8 bases and J drops 3 bases, leaving 10 bases in between. The germline V gene sets CDR1 to SQVTM and CDR2 to ANQGSEA.